The 30 T cell receptor beta chains below were found in one sample sequenced in a study of cytomegalovirus exposure and HLA in healthy donors. Researchers ran the PCR with 60 Vbeta and 13 Jbeta primers. Method: immunoSEQ multiplex PCR; TCRdb's copy keeps in-frame clones and lacks some. The repertoire table contains about 210,000 clones. Sequenced input: PBMCs. All receptors come from a young woman in good health and CMV-seropositive.

The J gene is TRBJ2-7, the V gene TRBV10-1; no firm D call. Trimming shortened V by 3 bases and J by 2 bases, and 11 bases separated the two germline ends. Germline V gene data show CDR1 as WNHNN and CDR2 as SYGVQD (reference sequence). CDR3 length: 14 amino acids. CDR3 nucleotides: TGCGCCAGCAGTGACGGTGGAACTACCTACGAGCAGTACTTC. Residues: CASSDGGTTYEQYF.

The chain links TRBV5-4 to TRBJ1-2; 7 nucleotides align to TRBD1. This CDR3 contains 15 residues. Germline V gene lookup returns CDR1 SGHNT and CDR2 YYREEE (reference sequence). Losses at the gene ends were 3 bases for V and 2 bases for J; bases not matched to a gene: 7. The CDR3 is CASSSQKTGNYGYTF. The CDR3 DNA reads as TGTGCCAGCAGCTCGCAGAAGACAGGGAACTATGGCTACACCTTC.

V gene TRBV5-4 combines with J gene TRBJ2-7; 10 positions agree with TRBD1. CDR1 and CDR2 (germline): SGHNT, YYREEE (reference sequence). The CDR3 spans 16 residues. V was clipped by 2 bases and J by 2 bases; unmatched bases: 7. The CDR3 loop is CASSFGPGQGTYEQYF. In DNA form, the CDR3 reads TGTGCCAGCAGCTTTGGTCCGGGACAGGGGACCTACGAGCAGTACTTC.

The V gene is TRBV29-1, the J gene TRBJ2-3, with 8 bases that match TRBD2. With V trimmed by 6 bases and J by 0 bases, 8 bases remained unmatched. The CDR3 runs 15 residues. Germline assignment: CDR1 SQVTM and CDR2 ANQGSEA. The CDR3 region is CSVVTGLGSTDTQYF. The DNA of the CDR3 is TGCAGCGTAGTTACGGGACTAGGAAGCACAGATACGCAGTATTTT.

As DNA, the CDR3 is TGTGCCTGGAGTCGTGGCAGGGCGAACACCGGGGAGCTGTTTTTT. It translates to CAWSRGRANTGELFF. The chain has TRBV30 and TRBJ2-2; D is possibly TRBD1 (5 bases). The CDR3 consists of 15 residues. Trimming shortened V by 2 bases and J by 0 bases, and 10 bases separated the two germline ends. Germline V gene sequence: CDR1 GTSNPN, CDR2 SVGIG (reference sequence). Filled out from reference TRBV30 and TRBJ2-2, the complete variable domain reads SQTIHQWPATLVQPVGSPLSLECTVEGTSNPNLYWYRQAAGRGLQLLFYSVGIGQISSEVPQNLSASRPQDRQFILSSKKLLLSDSGFYLCAWSRGRANTGELFFGEGSRLTVL.

The V and J genes are TRBV18 and TRBJ2-2; 7 bases agree with TRBD2. Per the germline V gene, CDR1 is KGHSH and CDR2 is LQKENI. The CDR3 is 15 amino acids. Trimming at V came to 6 bases and at J to 7 bases, leaving 11 bases not matched to a gene. CDR3 region: CASSPGLPLNGELFF. CDR3 coding DNA: TGTGCCAGCTCCCCGGGACTACCTTTAAACGGGGAGCTGTTTTTT.

The chain combines TRBV19 with TRBJ2-1; 8 nucleotides match TRBD1. The germline V gene encodes CDR1 LNHDA and CDR2 SQIVND (reference sequence). The CDR3 has 15 amino acids. The V gene end was trimmed by 5 bases and the J gene end by 11 bases; junction bases not matched to a gene: 14. The CDR3 reads CASSSPGQARSKQFF. CDR3 in DNA: TGTGCCAGTAGTTCTCCGGGACAGGCAAGATCTAAGCAGTTCTTC.

The rearrangement joins TRBV6-1 to TRBJ2-7; TRBD2 might be the D (5 bases). This CDR3 region has 14 residues. Looked up from germline, CDR1 is MNHNS and CDR2 is SASEGT. V was cut by 7 bases and J by 0 bases, with 13 bases left in between. The CDR3 region has the DNA TGTGCCAGCACAAAGGGAGTTAGCTCCTACGAGCAGTACTTC. It specifies CASTKGVSSYEQYF.

The chain has TRBV18 and TRBJ1-1; the D gene is possibly TRBD1 (5 bases). The length of the CDR3 is 14 residues. Germline V gene lookup returns CDR1 KGHSH and CDR2 LQKENI. V lost 5 bases, J lost 4 bases, and 14 bases lay in between. CDR3: CASSTGLGGTEAFF. In DNA, the CDR3 is TGTGCCAGCTCAACGGGACTCGGGGGCACTGAAGCTTTCTTT.

The V and J genes are TRBV7-7 and TRBJ2-3, with 9 bases identical to TRBD1. J was trimmed by 5 bases and V by 5 bases; bases with no gene match: 8. Germline CDR1 reads SSHAT; CDR2 reads FNYEAQ (reference sequence). CDR3 length equals 15 residues. The CDR3 reads CASSVGQGFIDTQYF. CDR3 nucleotide sequence: TGTGCCAGCAGCGTCGGACAGGGGTTTATAGATACGCAGTATTTT.

J is TRBJ2-3 and V is TRBV18, with 12 bases that match TRBD2. This CDR3 is 17 amino acids long. V lost 3 bases and J lost 0; bases outside the gene matches: 4. Germline CDR1 and CDR2: KGHSH and LQKENI. This CDR3 is CASSPIGLAGSTDTQYF. The DNA for the CDR3 is TGTGCCAGCTCACCTATCGGACTAGCGGGAAGCACAGATACGCAGTATTTT.

The chain uses TRBV7-8 and TRBJ2-7, with D possibly being TRBD2 (5 bases). Germline CDR1 and CDR2: SGHVS and FQNEAQ. The CDR3 runs to 13 residues. Trimming removed 8 bases from V and 6 bases from J, with 17 bases in between. The DNA of the CDR3 is TGTGCCAGCGGAATAAGACCCCGGGGCGAGCAGTACTTC. It is translated as CASGIRPRGEQYF.

This sequence joins TRBV19 and TRBJ2-1, with 7 bases fitting TRBD2. The germline V gene encodes CDR1 LNHDA and CDR2 SQIVND (reference sequence). V was clipped by 3 bases and J by 7 bases; unmatched bases: 9. This CDR3 is 15 amino acids long. CDR3 DNA sequence: TGTGCCAGTAGTATTGGACACGGCGGGGGAAATGAGCAGTTCTTC. This sequence encodes CASSIGHGGGNEQFF.

This chain's CDR3 is CAISPTPGGPGELFF. In DNA, the CDR3 is TGTGCCATCAGTCCCACCCCGGGGGGGCCCGGGGAGCTGTTTTTT. This chain uses TRBV10-3 with TRBJ2-2; 8 bases are shared with TRBD2. The CDR3 is 15 residues long. J gave up 6 bases and V 5 bases, and 8 bases lay outside the gene matches. CDR1 ENHRY and CDR2 SYGVKD come from the germline V gene.

This chain links TRBV6-1 with TRBJ1-6; no clear D. Germline-derived CDR1 and CDR2 are MNHNS and SASEGT. V was trimmed by 4 bases and J by 9 bases, leaving 13 bases between them. The CDR3 is made up of 14 amino acids. CDR3 amino acids: CASSAQRESSPLHF. CDR3 sequence (DNA): TGTGCCAGCAGTGCCCAGAGGGAAAGTTCACCCCTCCACTTT.

V is TRBV10-2 and J is TRBJ2-2; D not certain. Germline V gene sequence: CDR1 WSHSY, CDR2 SAAADI. V was shortened by 3 bases and J by 2 bases, with 4 bases between the two germline ends. This CDR3 is 13 amino acids long. CDR3 region: CASSETNTGELFF. CDR3 bases: TGCGCCAGCAGTGAAACAAACACCGGGGAGCTGTTTTTT.

The chain recombines TRBV5-1 with TRBJ2-1; 9 nucleotides line up with TRBD2. Trimming cost V 4 bases and J 5 bases; bases outside gene matches: 7. This CDR3 contains 15 residues. Germline loops: CDR1 SGHRS, CDR2 YFSETQ. This CDR3 is CASSPRTSANNEQFF. CDR3 in DNA: TGCGCCAGCAGCCCGAGGACTAGCGCAAACAATGAGCAGTTCTTC.

The DNA of the CDR3 is TGTGCCAGCAGTGAAGCGCGCGGGCCAGGAGGCTACACCTTC. This codes for CASSEARGPGGYTF. The V call is TRBV6-1, the J call TRBJ1-2; no firm D call. The CDR3 length is 14 residues. The V end was cut by 0 bases, the J end by 8 bases, with 13 bases between. Germline V gene data show CDR1 as MNHNS and CDR2 as SASEGT.

This chain links TRBV2 with TRBJ1-2; TRBD1 matches 7 bases. Germline V gives CDR1 SNHLY, CDR2 FYNNEI. Trimming at V came to 6 bases and at J to 4 bases, leaving 11 bases not matched to a gene. The CDR3 has 15 amino acids. CDR3 nucleotide sequence: TGTGCCAGCAGCCGAACAGGGGAGCCCATCTATGGCTACACCTTC. This gives the protein CASSRTGEPIYGYTF.

The rearrangement uses TRBV18 and TRBJ1-2, with TRBD1 matching over 9 bases. The CDR3 has 14 amino acids. V was clipped by 4 bases and J by 6 bases; unmatched bases: 6. Germline V gene lookup returns CDR1 KGHSH and CDR2 LQKENI. CDR3 protein: CASSRTDRGNGYTF. The CDR3 bases are TGTGCCAGCTCACGGACCGACAGGGGGAATGGCTACACCTTC.

The rearrangement links TRBV21-1 to TRBJ2-5; the tabulated D call, TRBD1, remains unverified against the DNA. TRBV21-1 is listed as a pseudogene. CDR3 length: 17 amino acids. This CDR3 is CASSKVTSGGGGETQYF. The CDR3 bases are TGTGCCAGCAGCAAAGTAACGTCAGGGGGCGGAGGAGAGACCCAGTACTTC.

The chain employs TRBV19 and TRBJ2-7, with D uncertain. V lost 5 bases and J lost 7, with 18 bases in between. There are 14 residues in the CDR3. The germline V gene encodes CDR1 LNHDA and CDR2 SQIVND (reference sequence). In DNA, the CDR3 is TGTGCCAGTAGTCCCTACCCCTTCGATAAGGAGCAGTACTTC. Translation: CASSPYPFDKEQYF.

V usage is TRBV5-1 and J usage is TRBJ2-5; 8 bases fit TRBD1. The CDR3 is 15 residues long. From germline, CDR1 is SGHRS and CDR2 YFSETQ. J gave up 4 bases and V 6 bases, and 11 bases lay outside the gene matches. As DNA, the CDR3 is TGCGCCAGCACCCGGACAGGGCAAGCGGGAGAGACCCAGTACTTC. This encodes CASTRTGQAGETQYF.

The chain combines TRBV29-1 with TRBJ1-2; D might be TRBD1 (5 bases). The CDR3 length is 14 residues. Germline values: CDR1 SQVTM, CDR2 ANQGSEA. V shed 6 bases and J shed 5 bases, with 19 bases lying between them. CDR3 in DNA: TGCAGCGTGGTTCGATCCGGGACTCTTTATGGCTACACCTTC. Its protein is CSVVRSGTLYGYTF.

This sequence joins TRBV5-5 and TRBJ1-5; 8 nucleotides match TRBD1. The V gene's germline CDR1 is SGHKS and CDR2 YYEKEE (reference sequence). The junction had 5 bases not matched to a gene; V was cut back by 3 bases and J by 0 bases. There are 16 residues in the CDR3. CDR3 sequence: CASSSGGPYSNQPQHF. CDR3 sequence (DNA): TGTGCCAGCAGCTCAGGGGGCCCCTATAGCAATCAGCCCCAGCATTTT.

This chain connects TRBV15 to TRBJ1-2; tentative D call: TRBD1 (5 bases). Trimming took 10 bases from V and 0 from J, leaving 18 bases between them. Germline CDR1 reads LNHNV; CDR2 reads YYDKDF (reference sequence). The CDR3 has 15 amino acids. CDR3 DNA sequence: TGTGCCATCTCGGGACTGAGAGGGTCTAACTATGGCTACACCTTC. Its protein product is CAISGLRGSNYGYTF.

V and J are TRBV11-3 and TRBJ2-4; 8 bases match TRBD1. The J segment lost 8 bases and the V segment lost 4 bases, leaving 7 bases of the junction unmatched. There are 14 residues in the CDR3. Germline V gene data show CDR1 as SGHNT and CDR2 as YENEEA. CDR3 nucleotide sequence: TGTGCCAGCAGCTATCACTACAGGGGGGACATTCAGTACTTC. Amino acid sequence: CASSYHYRGDIQYF.

The chain is built from TRBV5-1 and TRBJ2-3; D remains unclear. Germline values: CDR1 SGHRS, CDR2 YFSETQ. This CDR3 contains 14 residues. Trimming took off 0 bases at V and 2 bases at J, with 7 bases between the two ends. The CDR3 here is CASSLDPLTDTQYF. The CDR3 DNA sequence: TGCGCCAGCAGCTTGGATCCACTCACAGATACGCAGTATTTT. Full variable domain (rest looked up from reference TRBV5-1 and TRBJ2-3): KAGVTQTPRYLIKTRGQQVTLSCSPISGHRSVSWYQQTPGQGLQFLFEYFSETQRNKGNFPGRFSGRQFSNSRSEMNVSTLELGDSALYLCASSLDPLTDTQYFGPGTRLTVL.

This chain joins TRBV6-5 and TRBJ1-1, with D uncertain. This CDR3 has 14 residues. CDR1 is MNHEY and CDR2 is SVGAGI in the germline V gene. Trimming cost V 2 bases and J 1 base, with 8 bases left between them. Written as DNA, the CDR3 is TGTGCCAGCAGTTACCGTCGCGGGAACACTGAAGCTTTCTTT. Its translation: CASSYRRGNTEAFF.

The chain joins TRBV7-2 to TRBJ1-5; maybe TRBD1 (5 bases). V was cut by 3 bases and J by 4 bases, with 7 bases left in between. The CDR3 length is 13 residues. Germline V lookup: CDR1 SGHTA, CDR2 FQGNSA. CDR3 nucleotide sequence: TGTGCCAGCAGCTTGCAGGGAAATCAGCCCCAGCATTTT. It encodes CASSLQGNQPQHF.